Listed here are 17 T cell receptor beta chains from one sample, sequenced in a study of T cell responses to AZD1222 COVID-19 vaccine. Only in-frame clones appear in the TCRdb table, and some are missing; sequencing was by immunoSEQ multiplex PCR. The sample lists roughly 110,000 clones, about 90% occurring once. The sample consisted of peripheral blood, taken on day 0 of AZD1222 vaccination. The receptor set was obtained from an adult in good health.

This rearrangement joins TRBV11-2 to TRBJ2-7; TRBD1 matches at 10 bases. Trimming cost V 8 bases and J 7 bases; bases outside gene matches: 11. This CDR3 region has 14 residues. Per germline, CDR1 SGHAT and CDR2 FQNNGV. The CDR3 reads CASAGGTGESEQYF. The CDR3 DNA reads as TGTGCCAGCGCTGGCGGGACAGGGGAGTCGGAGCAGTACTTC. Variable domain in full (rest from reference TRBV11-2 and TRBJ2-7): EAGVAQSPRYKIIEKRQSVAFWCNPISGHATLYWYQQILGQGPKLLIQFQNNGVVDDSQLPKDRFSAERLKGVDSTLKIQPAKLEDSAVYLCASAGGTGESEQYFGPGTRLTVT.

V is TRBV20-1 and J is TRBJ1-3; D gene unclear. This CDR3 has 11 amino acids. Between the trimmed V and J ends, which lost 6 bases and 4 bases, there was a span of 7 bases. CDR1 is DFQATT and CDR2 is SNEGSKA in the germline V gene (reference sequence). The CDR3 DNA reads TGCAGTGCCACCCTAGGAAACACCATATATTTT. It is translated as CSATLGNTIYF.

The rearrangement links TRBV6-2 or TRBV6-3 to TRBJ1-5, with D unresolved. Trimming shortened V by 1 base and J by 6 bases, and 4 bases separated the two germline ends. The germline V gene has CDR1 MNHEY and CDR2 SVGEGT. The CDR3 consists of 12 residues. This chain's CDR3 is CASSYWVQPQHF. CDR3 DNA: TGTGCCAGCAGTTACTGGGTTCAGCCCCAGCATTTT.

This rearrangement joins TRBV12-3 or TRBV12-4 to TRBJ1-2; D is undetermined. CDR3 size: 12 residues. V was trimmed by 4 bases and J by 3 bases, leaving 6 bases between them. CDR3 DNA: TGTGCCAGCAGTTATGGAGACTATGGCTACACCTTC. Translated, it gives CASSYGDYGYTF.

The chain uses TRBV7-6 and TRBJ2-2, with D perhaps TRBD1 or TRBD2 (5 bases each). The CDR3 covers 14 residues. Germline CDR1 reads SGHVS; CDR2 reads FNYEAQ. With 5 bases removed from V and 5 bases from J, the gap between germline ends came to 12 bases. The CDR3 bases are TGTGCCAGCAGCCGAGGTGGGACGACCGGGGAGCTGTTTTTT. This translates into CASSRGGTTGELFF.

The genes are TRBV9 and TRBJ1-4; maybe TRBD1 (6 bases). Per germline, CDR1 SGDLS and CDR2 YYNGEE. The CDR3 is 14 residues long. V lost 0 bases to trimming and J lost 8 bases, with 11 bases between them. The DNA of the CDR3 is TGTGCCAGCAGCGTAGGACAGGTTGACGAAAAACTGTTTTTT. It codes for CASSVGQVDEKLFF.

The V call is TRBV3-1 (or the pseudogene TRBV3-2), the J call TRBJ2-3; 8 bases line up with TRBD2. V lost 4 bases, J lost 3 bases, and 6 bases stayed unmatched. The germline gives CDR1 LGHDT, CDR2 YNNKEL (reference sequence). CDR3 length: 15 amino acids. For the CDR3, the DNA is TGTGCCAGCAGCCTTTGGCGGGGGGCTACAGATACGCAGTATTTT. Translating it yields CASSLWRGATDTQYF.

This chain connects TRBV28 to TRBJ1-1; 10 bases align to TRBD1. The germline V gene has CDR1 MDHEN and CDR2 SYDVKM. The CDR3 has 13 residues. V lost 7 bases and J lost 10; bases outside the gene matches: 9. Written as DNA, the CDR3 is TGTGCCAGCATAGGGACAGGGGCGTTGGGAGCTTTCTTT. Translating gives CASIGTGALGAFF. The whole variable domain, filled in from reference TRBV28 and TRBJ1-1, reads DVKVTQSSRYLVKRTGEKVFLECVQDMDHENMFWYRQDPGLGLRLIYFSYDVKMKEKGDIPEGYSVSREKKERFSLILESASTNQTSMYLCASIGTGALGAFFGQGTRLTVV.

As to this clone: The germline gene is not matched at one end of the junction; a read error may be the cause. The V gene is TRBV7-2, the J gene TRBJ1-2; D is uncertain. Germline loops: CDR1 SGHTA, CDR2 FQGNSA. The CDR3 runs to 13 residues. In DNA form, the CDR3 reads TGTGCCAGCAGCTTATACGTAGGGCAGCTGATATCCTTC. Protein: CASSLYVGQLISF.

The chain joins TRBV15 to TRBJ1-5, with TRBD1 as a possible D gene (5 bases). The length of the CDR3 is 16 residues. CDR1 and CDR2 (germline): LNHNV, YYDKDF (reference sequence). Trimming took off 1 base at V and 1 base at J, with 11 bases between the two ends. The CDR3 DNA sequence: TGTGCCACCAGCAGAGTGGGTAGGGACAGCAATCAGCCCCAGCATTTT. Protein product: CATSRVGRDSNQPQHF.

The table lists this clone with a count of one. This sequence joins TRBV9 and TRBJ2-7; TRBD2 might be the D (6 bases). The ends were cut back, 2 bases at V and 1 base at J, with 7 bases in the middle. The CDR3 runs to 13 residues. Germline lookup yields CDR1 SGDLS and CDR2 YYNGEE. DNA of the CDR3: TGTGCCAGCAGCGTTGGAGGGTCCTACGAGCAGTACTTC. It is translated as CASSVGGSYEQYF.

V gene TRBV7-2 combines with J gene TRBJ2-3; unclear D gene. The germline V gene has CDR1 SGHTA and CDR2 FQGNSA. The V gene lost 3 bases and the J gene lost 0 bases, with 10 bases spanning the gap. CDR3 length: 15 amino acids. CDR3 bases: TGTGCCAGCAGCTTCAGGAGCTCTAGCACAGATACGCAGTATTTT. Its translation: CASSFRSSSTDTQYF.

The rearrangement links TRBV4-3 to TRBJ1-2; D is ambiguous. The V gene lost 0 bases and the J gene lost 7 bases, with 6 bases spanning the gap. The CDR3 loop spans 12 amino acids. CDR1 is LGHNA and CDR2 is YSLEER in the germline V gene. For the CDR3, the DNA is TGCGCCAGCAGCCAAGAAGGAAGTGGCTACACCTTC. Protein sequence: CASSQEGSGYTF.

This chain uses TRBV19 with TRBJ1-2; 9 nucleotides agree with TRBD1. The germline gives CDR1 LNHDA, CDR2 SQIVND (reference sequence). The V gene end was trimmed by 3 bases and the J gene end by 6 bases; junction bases not matched to a gene: 11. CDR3 length: 16 amino acids. The CDR3 protein is CASSMSLGQGWDGYTF. For the CDR3, the DNA is TGTGCCAGTAGTATGTCCCTCGGACAGGGGTGGGATGGCTACACCTTC. The variable domain in full, with the rest retrieved from reference TRBV19 and TRBJ1-2, is DGGITQSPKYLFRKEGQNVTLSCEQNLNHDAMYWYRQDPGQGLRLIYYSQIVNDFQKGDIAEGYSVSREKKESFPLTVTSAQKNPTAFYLCASSMSLGQGWDGYTFGSGTRLTVV.

This clone has just one count. The chain uses TRBV5-5 and TRBJ1-6; D not certain. Germline-derived CDR1 and CDR2 are SGHKS and YYEKEE (reference sequence). The CDR3 length is 14 residues. The V and J ends lost 2 bases and 10 bases respectively, with 13 bases between them. The CDR3 bases are TGTGCCAGCAGCTTAAAGGGCATCGGGTCACCCCTCCACTTT. Amino acids: CASSLKGIGSPLHF.

This rearrangement joins TRBV2 to TRBJ2-2; the match to TRBD2 covers 7 bases. The V and J ends lost 6 bases and 1 base, in that order; junction bases with no gene match: 8. The CDR3 consists of 16 residues. Germline CDR1 SNHLY, CDR2 FYNNEI. This CDR3 is CASRNRVAGNTGELFF. CDR3 DNA sequence: TGTGCCAGCAGGAACCGAGTAGCGGGGAACACCGGGGAGCTGTTTTTT.

The V gene is TRBV7-9, the J gene TRBJ1-1, with D uncertain. The CDR3 extends over 13 amino acids. CDR1 is SEHNR, CDR2 FQNEAQ, per germline (reference sequence). Trimming took 2 bases from V and 4 from J, leaving 8 bases between them. DNA of the CDR3: TGTGCCAGCAGCTTAAATGGTCCCACTGAAGCTTTCTTT. It translates to CASSLNGPTEAFF.